These T cell receptor beta chains were read from a single sample in a study of T cell repertoires in cytomegalovirus infection. TCRdb fed the reads into MiXCR, producing one record per CDR3 protein. There are 450,000 to 600,000 distinct CDR3 sequences in the sample; around 35% occur only once, and roughly 15% lies in the top ten. These receptors' targets are unknown. This material consisted of cultured PBMCs, taken from culture after CMV antigen stimulation. These receptors all come from a human donor in good health (CMV status not recorded). Some clones in this sample may be carry-over from other donors' samples. Each CDR3 is given with its conserved first and last residue. The D gene is left open where the match is weak. Clone size, where shown, is once, few, many, or a class for clones that have expanded.

d_gene | abundance | len | j_gene | v_gene | CDR3nt | CDR3aa
TRBD1 | few | 15 | TRBJ1-1 | TRBV10-3 | TGTGCCATCAGTGAGACGCCGTGGACAGGGGGGCCGGCTTTCTTT | CAISETPWTGGPAFF
- | - | 14 | TRBJ2-2 | TRBV5-1 | TGCGCCAGCAGCTTGGCCCTAGACTCCGGGGAGCTGTTTTTT | CASSLALDSGELFF
- | - | 12 | TRBJ1-6 | TRBV20-1 | TGCAGTGCTAGGGGTAAAAATTCACCCCTCCACTTT | CSARGKNSPLHF
- | few | 13 | TRBJ2-1 | TRBV6-2/TRBV6-3 | TGTGCCAGCAGTTCTAGGAGCGGAAGCCAGCAGTTCTTC | CASSSRSGSQQFF
- | - | 14 | TRBJ1-1 | TRBV24-1 | TGTGCCACCAGCGCCTCGGGGGCGATTACTGAAGCTTTCTTT | CATSASGAITEAFF
TRBD2 | few | 16 | TRBJ2-1 | TRBV5-1 | TGCGCCAGCAGCTTGGGAGGTGCGGGAGGTCCTCGAGAGCAGTTCTTC | CASSLGGAGGPREQFF
TRBD2 | - | 16 | TRBJ2-3 | TRBV20-1 | TGCAGTGCTAGAGACTCAGCGGGAGGAGAGACAGATACGCAGTATTTT | CSARDSAGGETDTQYF
- | - | 13 | TRBJ2-3 | TRBV20-1 | TGCAGTGCCGGACCAACTAGCACAGATACGCAGTATTTT | CSAGPTSTDTQYF
TRBD1 | - | 16 | TRBJ2-1 | TRBV18 | TGTGCCAGCTCACCGATGTCAGGGGGAAGCCACAATGAGCAGTTCTTC | CASSPMSGGSHNEQFF
- | few | 14 | TRBJ2-2 | TRBV2 | TGTGCCAGCGGGGAACCCGCGAACACCGGGGAGCTGTTTTTT | CASGEPANTGELFF
- | - | 14 | TRBJ1-2 | TRBV7-3 | TGTGCCAGCAGCGAACCGGGGACTAACTATGGCTACACCTTC | CASSEPGTNYGYTF
- | - | 14 | TRBJ1-3 | TRBV29-1 | TGCAGCGGCTCAGTGGAGAGCTCTGGAAACACCATATATTTT | CSGSVESSGNTIYF
- | - | 13 | TRBJ2-1 | TRBV2 | TGTGCCAGCAGGCTTGATGGGGGCGATGAGCAGTTCTTC | CASRLDGGDEQFF
- | few | 13 | TRBJ2-7 | TRBV27 | TGTGCCAGCAGCACTTTCCCCCCCTACGAGCAGTACTTC | CASSTFPPYEQYF
TRBD1 | few | 15 | TRBJ2-7 | TRBV12-3/TRBV12-4 | TGTGCCAGCAGTCCAGGGACAGACTTCTCCTACGAGCAGTACTTC | CASSPGTDFSYEQYF
- | - | 14 | TRBJ2-1 | TRBV11-2 | TGTGCCAGCAGCTTAGTTTTGACGGGGTATGAGCAGTTCTTC | CASSLVLTGYEQFF
- | few | 12 | TRBJ2-7 | TRBV7-9 | TGTGCCAGCAGCCACCGTTCTCACGAGCAGTACTTC | CASSHRSHEQYF
TRBD1 | few | 16 | TRBJ1-1 | TRBV5-4 | TGTGCCAGCAGCTTACCTAAAGGGGGCCTGAACACTGAAGCTTTCTTT | CASSLPKGGLNTEAFF